The clone carrying this T cell receptor (beta chain) is a singleton in its sample. Some clones are missing from TCRdb's copy, which holds only in-frame ones; the method was immunoSEQ multiplex PCR. This table has about 26,000 clones, around 89% appearing once. The source of the sample is a study of blood T cell repertoires in COVID-19. CDR1 is MDHEN, CDR2 SYDVKM, per germline. The CDR3 is made up of 15 amino acids. V was clipped by 6 bases and J by 6 bases; unmatched bases: 13. This sequence joins TRBV28 and TRBJ1-1; 7 bases fit TRBD1. This clonotype originated in a woman aged 60-70 years with active COVID-19. The sample comprised peripheral blood. Here the CDR3 reads CASSPGFYTGAEAFF. The DNA for the CDR3 is TGTGCCAGCAGCCCTGGATTTTATACAGGGGCTGAAGCTTTCTTT. Variable domain in full (rest from reference TRBV28 and TRBJ1-1): DVKVTQSSRYLVKRTGEKVFLECVQDMDHENMFWYRQDPGLGLRLIYFSYDVKMKEKGDIPEGYSVSREKKERFSLILESASTNQTSMYLCASSPGFYTGAEAFFGQGTRLTVV.